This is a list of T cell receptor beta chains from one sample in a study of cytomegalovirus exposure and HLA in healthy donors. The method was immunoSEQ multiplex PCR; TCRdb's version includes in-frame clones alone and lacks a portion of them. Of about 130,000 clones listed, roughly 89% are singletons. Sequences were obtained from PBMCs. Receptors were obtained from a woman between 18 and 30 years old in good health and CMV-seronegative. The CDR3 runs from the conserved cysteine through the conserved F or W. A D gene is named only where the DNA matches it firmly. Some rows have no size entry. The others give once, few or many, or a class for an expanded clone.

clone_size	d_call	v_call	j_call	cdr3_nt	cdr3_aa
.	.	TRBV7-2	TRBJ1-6	TGTGCCAGCAGCCAAACAGGGACCTATAATTTACCCCTCCACTTT	CASSQTGTYNLPLHF
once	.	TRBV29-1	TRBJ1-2	TGCAGCGTCGAAAAGGGGGACTATGGCTACACCTTC	CSVEKGDYGYTF
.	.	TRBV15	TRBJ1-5	TGTGCCACCAGGGACTTACCGGGACAGCCCCAGCATTTT	CATRDLPGQPQHF
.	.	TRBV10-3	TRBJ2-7	TGTGCCATCAGTGAGTCGGCCGGGACAACAACCTACGAGCAGTACTTC	CAISESAGTTTYEQYF
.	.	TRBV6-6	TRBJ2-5	TGTGCCAGCAGTTACCGGACTAATACGGGGACCCAGTACTTC	CASSYRTNTGTQYF
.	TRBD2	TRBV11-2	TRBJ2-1	TGTGCCAGCAGCTTAATGGCTGGACTAGCGGGGGGGCACCGACAGTTCTTC	CASSLMAGLAGGHRQFF
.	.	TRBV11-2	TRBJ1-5	TGTGCCAGCAGCCGCGACAGGCTTAATCAGCCCCAGCATTTT	CASSRDRLNQPQHF
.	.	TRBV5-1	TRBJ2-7	TGCGCCAGCAACTTGTGGCAGGGAAGCTACGAGCAGTACTTC	CASNLWQGSYEQYF
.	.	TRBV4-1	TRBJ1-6	TGCGCCAGCAGCCTCCTCAAAGCGGGAGACAGGCATTCACCCCTCCACTTT	CASSLLKAGDRHSPLHF
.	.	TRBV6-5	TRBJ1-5	TGTGCCAGCAGTTACGGCGGGGGCAATCAGCCCCAGCATTTT	CASSYGGGNQPQHF
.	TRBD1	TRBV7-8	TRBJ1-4	TGTGCCAGCAGCTTGAGGGACAGGGATGAAAAACTGTTTTTT	CASSLRDRDEKLFF
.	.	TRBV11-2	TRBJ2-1	TGTGCCAGCAGCTTAGATCTCCCCAATGAGCAGTTCTTC	CASSLDLPNEQFF
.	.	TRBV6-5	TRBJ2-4	TGTGCCAGCAGTTACTCGGGGGCCCCTGTCGGCATTCAGTACTTC	CASSYSGAPVGIQYF
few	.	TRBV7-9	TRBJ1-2	TGTGCCAGCAGCTCACCTACCCCACGTTATGGCTACACCTTC	CASSSPTPRYGYTF
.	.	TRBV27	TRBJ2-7	TGTGCCAGCAGTTTCTCGGGCCGCTCGACAGAGTACTTC	CASSFSGRSTEYF
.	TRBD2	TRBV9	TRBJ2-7	TGTGCCAGCAGCGTAGCAGGACCGGGGGGGTCCTACGAGCAGTACTTC	CASSVAGPGGSYEQYF
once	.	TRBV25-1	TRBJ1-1	TGTGCCAGCAGTCCCCATGGGGGGGGCACTGAAGCTTTCTTT	CASSPHGGGTEAFF
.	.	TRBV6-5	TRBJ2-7	TGTGCCAGCAGTTACTCGATGGGGCTTGGGGACGAGCAGTACTTC	CASSYSMGLGDEQYF
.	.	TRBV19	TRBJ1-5	TGTGCCAGTAGTATCGGAGGGAATCAGCCCCAGCATTTT	CASSIGGNQPQHF
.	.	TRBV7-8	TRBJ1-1	TGTGCCAGCAGTTTCCCAGGGGTAGATGAAGCTTTCTTT	CASSFPGVDEAFF
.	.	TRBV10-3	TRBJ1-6	TGTGCCATCAGCGGAACAGGGATTTCACCCCTCCACTTT	CAISGTGISPLHF
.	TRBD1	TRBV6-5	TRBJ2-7	TGTGCCAGCAGTTACTCTGGGACAGGGAACGAGCAGTACTTC	CASSYSGTGNEQYF
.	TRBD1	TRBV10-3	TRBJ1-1	TGTGCCATCACCCCGACAGGGGAGGTGAACACTGAAGCTTTCTTT	CAITPTGEVNTEAFF
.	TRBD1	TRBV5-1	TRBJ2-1	TGCGCCAGCAGACATCAAACAGGGGACAATGAGCAGTTCTTC	CASRHQTGDNEQFF
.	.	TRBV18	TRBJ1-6	TGTGCCAGCTCACCACCGGGCGGCAGGGGTACTAATTCACCCCTCCACTTT	CASSPPGGRGTNSPLHF
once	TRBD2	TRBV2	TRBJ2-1	TGTGCCAGCGGGACCCCTAGCGGGGGGGCGGAGTTCTTC	CASGTPSGGAEFF
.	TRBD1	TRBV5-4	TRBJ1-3	TGTGCCAGCAGCGAGACAGGGGACTCTGGAAACACCATATATTTT	CASSETGDSGNTIYF
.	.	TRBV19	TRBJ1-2	TGTGCCAGTAGTGTCCCCAGGGGAAATGGCTACACCTTC	CASSVPRGNGYTF
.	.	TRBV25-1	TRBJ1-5	TGTGCCAGCAGCCCCTGGGGGGGCGGTCAGCCCCAGCATTTT	CASSPWGGGQPQHF
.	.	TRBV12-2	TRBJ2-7	TGTGCAAGTCCGACACAGGGGGTGGCCTACGAGCAGTACTTC	CASPTQGVAYEQYF
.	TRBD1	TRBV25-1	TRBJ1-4	TGTGCCAGCAGTCTCGGAGGGACAGGGGGGGAAAAACTGTTTTTT	CASSLGGTGGEKLFF
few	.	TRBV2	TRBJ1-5	TGTGCCAGCAGTGAGTGGACAGCCGATCAGCCCCAGCATTTT	CASSEWTADQPQHF
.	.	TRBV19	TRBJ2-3	TGTGCCAGTAGGTCCCCCCCGGGGTTCCTCACAGATACGCAGTATTTT	CASRSPPGFLTDTQYF
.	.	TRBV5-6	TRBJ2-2	TGTGCCAGCAGCTGGGGGGACGAAAAAACCGGGGAGCTGTTTTTT	CASSWGDEKTGELFF
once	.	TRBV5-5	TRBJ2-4	TGTGCCAGCAGCGGGGGCGATGGGGCCAAAAACATTCAGTACTTC	CASSGGDGAKNIQYF
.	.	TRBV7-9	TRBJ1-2	TGTGCCAGCAGGCAGAACAGGGACGCTGGCTACACCTTC	CASRQNRDAGYTF
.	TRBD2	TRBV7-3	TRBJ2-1	TGTGCCAGCAGCCCATCCGACCTAGCGGGGGTTTCCGCCTCCTACAATGAGCAGTTCTTC	CASSPSDLAGVSASYNEQFF
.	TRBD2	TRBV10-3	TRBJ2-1	TGTGCCATCAGTGAGTCCAGTCGGGGACTAGCAGGCCCGAATGAGCAGTTCTTC	CAISESSRGLAGPNEQFF
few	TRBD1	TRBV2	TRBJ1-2	TGTGCCAGCAGGCTGACAGGGGACGATGGCTACACCTTC	CASRLTGDDGYTF
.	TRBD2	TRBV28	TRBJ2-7	TGTGCCAGCGGATTACCGGGACTAGCGGACGAGCAGTACTTC	CASGLPGLADEQYF
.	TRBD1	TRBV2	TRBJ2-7	TGTGCCACCAGGACAGGGGGCTACGAGCAGTACTTC	CATRTGGYEQYF
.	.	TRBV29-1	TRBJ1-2	TGCAGCGTCCAAGGGGGGGCTAACTATGGCTACACCTTC	CSVQGGANYGYTF
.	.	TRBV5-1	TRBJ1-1	TGCGCCAGCAGCTTGGGTCCGGAAGCTTTCTTT	CASSLGPEAFF
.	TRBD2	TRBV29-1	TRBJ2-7	TGCAGCGTTGGGCGGGGGGACTCCGAGCAGTACTTC	CSVGRGDSEQYF
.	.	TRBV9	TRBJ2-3	TGTGCCAGCAGCCCCCCCCCATTAGATACGCAGTATTTT	CASSPPPLDTQYF